Here is one TCR beta chain with its context. Its antigen is not known. In germline, CDR1 is SGDLS, CDR2 YYNGEE. This CDR3 comprises 15 residues. V lost 0 bases to trimming and J lost 3 bases, with 13 bases between them. These data are taken from a study of cytomegalovirus exposure and HLA in healthy donors. Findings and limits, study-wide: Investigators reported around 150 TCR beta chains as tied to cytomegalovirus.

Sequencing was performed with immunoSEQ multiplex PCR; in TCRdb, only in-frame clones are kept and a portion is missing. This sample has roughly 150,000 clones, with 86% found just once. The receptor comes from a woman between 25 and 40 years old in good health and CMV-seronegative. The sequencing sample was made of PBMCs. The chain combines TRBV9 with TRBJ2-7, with D perhaps TRBD2 (5 bases). This CDR3 is CASSVDEGGGYEQYF. The CDR3 DNA reads TGTGCCAGCAGCGTAGACGAGGGTGGAGGCTACGAGCAGTACTTC.